Listed here are 18 T cell receptor beta chains from one sample, sequenced in a study of CD8+ T cells in alopecia areata. Extracted RNA was reverse transcribed into cDNA, the sequencing template. Profiling relied on immunoSEQ multiplex PCR, and the TCRdb table lists in-frame clones only, not all of them. Of under 350,000 clones detected, nearly 60% appear once; the ten largest clones hold under 2%. The treatment denotes: oral pan-JAK inhibitor, 5-10 mg twice daily. The input for sequencing was CD4+ T cells sorted from blood, taken at week 24, from a patient treated with tofacitinib. These receptors all stem from a human donor with alopecia areata.

This sequence joins TRBV30 and TRBJ2-5; the D gene could be TRBD1 or TRBD2 (5 bases each). Germline values: CDR1 GTSNPN, CDR2 SVGIG (reference sequence). The length of the CDR3 is 14 residues. Trimming took off 2 bases at V and 1 base at J, with 11 bases between the two ends. CDR3 protein: CAWSLWGTQETQYF. In DNA form, the CDR3 reads TGTGCCTGGAGTTTATGGGGGACCCAAGAGACCCAGTACTTC.

The chain has TRBV2 and TRBJ2-5; 10 bases line up with TRBD2. The CDR3 sequence is 15 residues long. Germline-derived CDR1 and CDR2 are SNHLY and FYNNEI. The V gene end was trimmed by 5 bases and the J gene end by 5 bases; junction bases not matched to a gene: 8. The CDR3 loop is CASSWLAGEGETQYF. DNA for the CDR3: TGTGCCAGCAGTTGGCTAGCGGGGGAGGGGGAGACCCAGTACTTC.

This clone was counted only a few times. This rearrangement joins TRBV6-5 to TRBJ1-2; D is unresolved. This CDR3 region has 14 residues. Trimming pared 10 bases from V and 7 bases from J, leaving 22 bases between. Looked up from germline, CDR1 is MNHEY and CDR2 is SVGAGI. The CDR3 nucleotides read TGTGCCACCACTCCCCTCCCGGCCCGGGGTGGCTACACCTTC. This encodes CATTPLPARGGYTF.

Notes on this clone: Germline is not matched at one junction end, which may reflect a read error. The chain recombines TRBV7-7 with TRBJ2-3, with 9 bases fitting TRBD1. The germline V gene has CDR1 SSHAT and CDR2 FNYEAQ (reference sequence). The CDR3 spans 14 residues. In DNA, the CDR3 is TGTGCTAGCAGCTCCACAGGGGGCAGCGATACGCAGTATTTT. It specifies CASSSTGGSDTQYF.

Written as DNA, the CDR3 is TGTGCCAGCAGTTTCCCGAGGCAGGGAGGCTATGGCTACACCTTC. Protein sequence: CASSFPRQGGYGYTF. The chain carries TRBV27 and TRBJ1-2, with TRBD1 as a possible D gene (5 bases). The CDR3 spans 15 residues. The V end lost 3 bases, the J end lost 4 bases, and 15 bases lay between the germline ends. Germline CDR1 is MNHEY and CDR2 is SMNVEV (reference sequence).

The rearrangement joins TRBV11-2 to TRBJ1-2; D is unclear. Trimming pared 0 bases from V and 0 bases from J, leaving 8 bases between. The CDR3 contains 15 residues. CDR1 and CDR2 (germline): SGHAT, FQNNGV. CDR3 in amino acids: CASSLEGLPNYGYTF. The CDR3, as DNA: TGTGCCAGCAGCTTAGAAGGGCTTCCTAACTATGGCTACACCTTC.

V and J are TRBV7-9 and TRBJ1-5, with 11 positions matching TRBD1. Looked up from germline, CDR1 is SEHNR and CDR2 is FQNEAQ (reference sequence). The CDR3 is made up of 14 amino acids. Losses at the gene ends were 5 bases for V and 6 bases for J; bases not matched to a gene: 3. The CDR3 sequence is CASSRTGGVQPQHF. In DNA, the CDR3 is TGTGCCAGCAGCCGGACAGGGGGCGTTCAGCCCCAGCATTTT.

On this clone itself: Other DNA sequences from this sample encode an identical CDR3 as well. The rearrangement uses TRBV9 and TRBJ2-1, with D hard to call. CDR3 length equals 13 residues. Germline CDR1 is SGDLS and CDR2 is YYNGEE. The V and J ends lost 0 bases and 6 bases respectively, with 7 bases between them. This CDR3 is CASSVGAGNEQFF. CDR3 in DNA: TGTGCCAGCAGCGTAGGGGCAGGCAATGAGCAGTTCTTC.

The rearrangement joins TRBV27 to TRBJ2-5, with D uncertain. CDR3 size: 10 residues. Germline V lookup: CDR1 MNHEY, CDR2 SMNVEV (reference sequence). Deletions cut 8 bases from V and 1 base from J, with 2 bases between. Written as DNA, the CDR3 is TGTGCCAGCGGCCAAGAGACCCAGTACTTC. Protein: CASGQETQYF.

V usage is TRBV5-1 and J usage is TRBJ2-1; TRBD1 matches 8 bases. J lost 7 bases, V lost 0 bases, and 0 bases had no gene match. This CDR3 contains 13 residues. Germline assignment: CDR1 SGHRS and CDR2 YFSETQ. The CDR3 is CASSLDRGNEQFF. The CDR3 coding sequence is TGCGCCAGCAGCTTGGACAGGGGGAATGAGCAGTTCTTC.

This clone was counted only a few times. In DNA form, the CDR3 reads TGCGCCAGCAGCCAAGATCGGGGCGAGCCCCAGCATTTT. Amino acids: CASSQDRGEPQHF. The chain couples TRBV4-3 to TRBJ1-5; D perhaps matches TRBD1 (5 bases). V lost 0 bases to trimming and J lost 8 bases, with 8 bases between them. Germline CDR1 reads LGHNA; CDR2 reads YSLEER. The CDR3 is 13 amino acids.

The J gene is TRBJ2-3, the V gene TRBV2, with D possibly being TRBD1 (6 bases). The CDR3 is 15 residues long. Germline-derived CDR1 and CDR2 are SNHLY and FYNNEI. The V end was cut by 6 bases, the J end by 5 bases, with 18 bases between. The DNA for the CDR3 is TGTGCCAGCAGCCAAGACTCTGGACAGTTAGATACGCAGTATTTT. This codes for CASSQDSGQLDTQYF.

This clone was found once. J is TRBJ2-4 and V is TRBV6-5; D might be TRBD1 or TRBD2, each matching 5 bases. CDR1 MNHEY and CDR2 SVGAGI come from the germline V gene. The CDR3 has 15 residues. Trimming took 6 bases from V and 6 from J, leaving 18 bases between them. The CDR3 DNA follows: TGTGCCAGCAGCCCCCGCCGGGACGGGACAAACATTCAGTACTTC. Its protein product is CASSPRRDGTNIQYF.

This clone was seen a handful of times. The chain couples TRBV2 to TRBJ2-1, with 11 bases lining up with TRBD2. V lost 7 bases to trimming and J lost 7 bases; unmatched junction nucleotides: 6. The CDR3 is 14 residues long. The germline V gene encodes CDR1 SNHLY and CDR2 FYNNEI. CDR3 sequence: CASNSGGARNEQFF. The CDR3 nucleotides read TGTGCCAGCAATAGCGGGGGGGCTCGGAATGAGCAGTTCTTC.

V gene TRBV6-4 combines with J gene TRBJ2-5, with D unresolved. The germline gives CDR1 MRHNA, CDR2 SNTAGT. Trimming shortened V by 0 bases and J by 4 bases, and 6 bases separated the two germline ends. This CDR3 comprises 13 residues. CDR3 residues: CASSDSPGETQYF. CDR3 nucleotides: TGTGCCAGCAGTGACTCACCGGGAGAGACCCAGTACTTC.

This rearrangement joins TRBV29-1 to TRBJ1-5; D may be TRBD1 (5 bases). Germline V gene lookup returns CDR1 SQVTM and CDR2 ANQGSEA. V was pared by 7 bases and J by 3 bases, with 16 bases between. There are 14 residues in the CDR3. CDR3 loop: CSGVAGGNNQPQHF. The CDR3 DNA reads TGCAGCGGCGTCGCGGGGGGTAACAATCAGCCCCAGCATTTT.

The V and J genes are TRBV7-9 and TRBJ2-7; D remains ambiguous. Germline CDR1 reads SEHNR; CDR2 reads FQNEAQ (reference sequence). With 0 bases removed from V and 5 bases from J, the gap between germline ends came to 14 bases. The CDR3 extends over 15 amino acids. The CDR3 DNA reads as TGTGCCAGCAGCTTAGCGGGCGGATTGAACAACGAGCAGTACTTC. Protein sequence: CASSLAGGLNNEQYF.

This clone was counted a few times. The genes are TRBV27 and TRBJ2-6; D is unresolved. CDR1 and CDR2 (germline): MNHEY, SMNVEV (reference sequence). The CDR3 length is 18 residues. V was trimmed by 5 bases and J by 0 bases, leaving 17 bases between them. This chain's CDR3 is CASSPTPDWTSGANVLTF. The CDR3 nucleotides are TGTGCCAGCAGTCCGACACCAGACTGGACCTCTGGGGCCAACGTCCTGACTTTC.